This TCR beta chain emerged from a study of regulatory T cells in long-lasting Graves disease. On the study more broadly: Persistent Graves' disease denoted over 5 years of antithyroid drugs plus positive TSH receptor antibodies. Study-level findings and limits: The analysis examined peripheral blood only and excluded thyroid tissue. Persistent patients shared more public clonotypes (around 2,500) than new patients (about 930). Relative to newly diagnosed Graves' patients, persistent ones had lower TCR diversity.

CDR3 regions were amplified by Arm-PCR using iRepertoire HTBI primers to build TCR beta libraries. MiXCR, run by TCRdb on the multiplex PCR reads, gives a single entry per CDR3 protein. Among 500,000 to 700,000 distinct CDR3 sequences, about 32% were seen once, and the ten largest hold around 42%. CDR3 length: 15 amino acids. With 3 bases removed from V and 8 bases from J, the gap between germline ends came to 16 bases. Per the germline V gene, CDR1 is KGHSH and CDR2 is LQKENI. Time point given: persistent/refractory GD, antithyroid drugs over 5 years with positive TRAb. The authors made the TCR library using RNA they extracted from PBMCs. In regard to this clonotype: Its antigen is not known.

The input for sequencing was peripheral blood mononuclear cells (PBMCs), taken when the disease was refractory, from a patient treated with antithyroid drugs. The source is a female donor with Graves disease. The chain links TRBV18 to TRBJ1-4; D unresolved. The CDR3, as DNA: TGTGCCAGCTCACCGCTAGAGGGTTCCGGCGAAAAACTGTTTTTT. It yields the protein CASSPLEGSGEKLFF.